The rows below give T cell receptor beta chains drawn from one sample of a study of T cell repertoires in cytomegalovirus infection. Antigen specificity for these receptors is unknown. Each CDR3 protein is one row after TCRdb ran MiXCR on the reads. The sample gives about 140,000 distinct CDR3 sequences, over 25% of which show up once; roughly half is in the top ten. Sequencing used CD8+ T cells from cultured PBMCs, obtained from culture after CMV antigen stimulation. The source of these receptors is a human donor in good health (CMV status not recorded). Some clones in this sample may be carry-over from other donors' samples. Both conserved end residues are part of each CDR3. A D gene is named only where the DNA matches it firmly. Not all rows give a size; the values are once, few, many and, for expanded clones, a class.

TRBD1	TRBJ1-2	once	TRBV20-1	TGCAGTGCTAGGGACAGGGGGAATCTCTATGGCTACACCTTC	CSARDRGNLYGYTF
-	TRBJ1-1	many	TRBV6-2/TRBV6-3	TGTGCCAGCAACTCAGGGAAAGACACTGAAGCTTTCTTT	CASNSGKDTEAFF
TRBD2	TRBJ2-1	-	TRBV4-2	TGTGCCAGCAGCCCCTCTGGAGGGGAGGGGGAGCAGTTCTTC	CASSPSGGEGEQFF
TRBD2	TRBJ2-1	few	TRBV6-1	TGTGCCAGCAGAGGGACTAGCGGGGGGACTAGGATCTACAATGAGCAGTTCTTC	CASRGTSGGTRIYNEQFF
-	TRBJ2-7	-	TRBV10-3	TGTGCCATCTCGGCTGAATCCTACGAGCAGTACTTC	CAISAESYEQYF
-	TRBJ2-5	few	TRBV2	TGTGCCAGCAGTGGCCAGGGGACATGGGACTTC	CASSGQGTWDF
-	TRBJ1-2	many	TRBV7-6	TGTGCCAGCAGCTTAGGTGGGACCGACCCTAACTATGGCTACACCTTC	CASSLGGTDPNYGYTF
TRBD1	TRBJ2-7	-	TRBV12-3/TRBV12-4	TGTGCCAGCAGTCCGGGACAGGGGACGTATGACGAGCAGTACTTC	CASSPGQGTYDEQYF
-	TRBJ1-5	many	TRBV9	TGTGCCAGCAGCCGCGCGAGCAATCAGCCCCAGCATTTT	CASSRASNQPQHF
-	TRBJ2-1	few	TRBV7-6	TGTGCCAGCAGCCCAGACCCGGGACGACCCTACAATGAGCAGTTCTTC	CASSPDPGRPYNEQFF
-	TRBJ1-1	few	TRBV11-2	TGTGCCAGCAGCTTAGTAATGGGGGGGGGCCGGGGTGAAGCTTTCTTT	CASSLVMGGGRGEAFF
-	TRBJ1-2	once	TRBV13	TGTGCCAGCCACCAGGGACTCGGGTCACCTAACTATGGCTACACCTTC	CASHQGLGSPNYGYTF
TRBD2	TRBJ2-7	-	TRBV7-2	TGTGCCAGCAGCTTAGGTGGCGGGGGGGCGTCCGAGCAGTACTTC	CASSLGGGGASEQYF
TRBD2	TRBJ2-1	-	TRBV6-4	TGTGCCAGCAGTCCTAGAGCGGGGGACTACAATGAGCAGTTCTTC	CASSPRAGDYNEQFF
-	TRBJ2-1	-	TRBV5-4	TGTGCCAGCAGCATGACGGGACTCTCCTACAATGAGCAGTTCTTC	CASSMTGLSYNEQFF
TRBD1	TRBJ1-5	-	TRBV2	TGTGCCAGCAGGGACACCGGGACAGGGGATAATCAGCCCCAGCATTTT	CASRDTGTGDNQPQHF
TRBD1	TRBJ1-2	-	TRBV10-3	TGTGCCATCAAAGGTCTATCGGGACAGGGTCGTAACTTGGGTGGCTACACCTTC	CAIKGLSGQGRNLGGYTF
-	TRBJ2-1	many	TRBV12-3/TRBV12-4	TGTGCCAGCAGCCCGTCCGTAAGCGGGCCCAATGAGCAGTTCTTC	CASSPSVSGPNEQFF
-	TRBJ2-6	few	TRBV20-1	TGCAGTGCTAGAGACAGGGGTTCAGGTGGGGCCAACGTCCTGACTTTC	CSARDRGSGGANVLTF
TRBD2	TRBJ2-1	few	TRBV2	TGTGCCAGCAGGGGGACTAGCGGGGAATCCTACAATGAGCAGTTCTTC	CASRGTSGESYNEQFF
TRBD1	TRBJ2-6	many	TRBV7-2	TGTGCCAGCAGCATTAACAGGGGGCTCGGGGCCAACGTCCTGACTTTC	CASSINRGLGANVLTF
TRBD2	TRBJ2-3	-	TRBV2	TGTGCCAGCAGCGGGGGGACTAGCGGACTGACAGATACGCAGTATTTT	CASSGGTSGLTDTQYF
-	TRBJ2-2	few	TRBV7-4	TGTGCCAGCAGACTAACGGGAGACCCCACCGGGGAGCTGTTTTTT	CASRLTGDPTGELFF
-	TRBJ2-5	few	TRBV20-1	TGCAGTGCTAGACTTTGGTCCCAAGAGACCCAGTACTTC	CSARLWSQETQYF
TRBD1	TRBJ2-1	-	TRBV27	TGTGCCAGCAACGTCGGGACAGTTGGCTTCAATGAGCAGTTCTTC	CASNVGTVGFNEQFF
TRBD2	TRBJ2-1	-	TRBV7-6	TGTGCCAGCAGCTTACGGGGGGGGCATGAGCAGTTCTTC	CASSLRGGHEQFF
-	TRBJ2-5	-	TRBV7-4	TGTGCCAGCAGCCAGGGACGGACCGGGACCCAGTACTTC	CASSQGRTGTQYF
-	TRBJ2-7	-	TRBV2	TGTGCCAGCAGGGGAGGCAGCTCCTACGAGCAGTACTTC	CASRGGSSYEQYF
TRBD1	TRBJ2-5	-	TRBV19	TGTGCCAGTAGTAGATGGGACAGCCAAGAGACCCAGTACTTC	CASSRWDSQETQYF
-	TRBJ2-5	few	TRBV7-2	TGTGCCAGCAGCTTATCCCCCCCTAGGACCCAGTACTTC	CASSLSPPRTQYF
-	TRBJ1-3	few	TRBV7-9	TGTGCCAGCAGCCCCCACGACTACTCTGGAAACACCATATATTTT	CASSPHDYSGNTIYF
-	TRBJ1-1	once	TRBV13	TGTGCCAGCAGCGCATCTGATGAAGCTTTCTTT	CASSASDEAFF
TRBD1	TRBJ2-3	-	TRBV11-1	TGTGCCAGCAGCTTCGAGGGGGCAGGGAGCACAGATACGCAGTATTTT	CASSFEGAGSTDTQYF
TRBD2	TRBJ2-5	-	TRBV7-9	TGTGCCAGCAGCACGACTAGCGGGACAGGAGGAGAGACCCAGTACTTC	CASSTTSGTGGETQYF
-	TRBJ2-5	-	TRBV5-6	TGTGCCAGCAGCTTCTACGGGGGAGAGACCCAGTACTTC	CASSFYGGETQYF
-	TRBJ2-5	-	TRBV20-1	TGCAGTGCCCAGCAGATATTCCAAGAGACCCAGTACTTC	CSAQQIFQETQYF
TRBD1	TRBJ1-6	many	TRBV7-9	TGTGCCAGCAGCTCCGGGACAGACCTTAGAGTTTATAATTCACCCCTCCACTTT	CASSSGTDLRVYNSPLHF
TRBD1	TRBJ2-5	once	TRBV7-2	TGTGCCAGCAGCTTAAAAAGGGGGCTATTAGAGATCCAGTACTTC	CASSLKRGLLEIQYF
-	TRBJ2-1	few	TRBV6-5	TGTGCCAGCACCCAACAAGGGGGAACCTACAATGAGCAGTTCTTC	CASTQQGGTYNEQFF
-	TRBJ1-5	many	TRBV24-1	TGTGCCACCTTGGGACCGATCGGACGGGCTCAGCCCCAGCATTTT	CATLGPIGRAQPQHF